The 21 T cell receptor beta chains presented below share a single source sample, sequenced in a study of vaccination effects on CD4 cells after COVID-19. The protocol was immunoSEQ multiplex PCR, while the TCRdb copy is restricted to in-frame clones and leaves out a portion. This sample carries around 60,000 clones, around 77% of them seen once, and the ten largest clones take approximately 2.6%. These receptors are not linked to any known antigen. With the ViraFEST assay, the study expanded antigen-specific CD4+ T cells using viral peptide pools, then sequenced them. After more than 8 days in culture, the CD4+ T cells were isolated. Vaccine recipients, nucleocapsid antibody negative, had no prior SARS-CoV-2 infection. The source material was CD4+ T cells from PBMCs cultured with HCoV-NL63 spike peptides, sampled before COVID-19 vaccination. The receptors were gathered from a human donor who received a COVID-19 vaccine.

The chain couples TRBV19 to TRBJ2-1; TRBD2 aligns across 9 bases. This CDR3 comprises 15 residues. Germline assignment: CDR1 LNHDA and CDR2 SQIVND (reference sequence). The J segment lost 8 bases and the V segment lost 4 bases, leaving 9 bases of the junction unmatched. The CDR3 region is CASSTRGSGGHEQFF. The DNA for the CDR3 is TGTGCCAGTAGTACCCGGGGTAGCGGGGGTCATGAGCAGTTCTTC.

This clone has just a few counts. J is TRBJ2-2 and V is TRBV7-3; TRBD2 is a possible D gene (6 bases). Trimming took 2 bases from V and 1 from J, leaving 14 bases between them. The CDR3 loop spans 17 amino acids. The germline V gene has CDR1 SGHTA and CDR2 FQGTGA. DNA of the CDR3: TGTGCCAGCAGCTTAGGTCCGGGACTCAGGAACACCGGGGAGCTGTTTTTT. This gives the protein CASSLGPGLRNTGELFF.

A single count supports this clone. The chain has TRBV7-2 and TRBJ2-1; 7 bases are a match to TRBD2. In germline, CDR1 is SGHTA, CDR2 FQGNSA. This CDR3 region has 17 residues. J gave up 7 bases and V 2 bases, and 14 bases lay outside the gene matches. This chain's CDR3 is CASSLKPDGGRANEQFF. CDR3 nucleotides: TGTGCCAGCAGCTTAAAGCCCGACGGGGGGAGGGCGAATGAGCAGTTCTTC.

This clone was counted a few times. J is TRBJ1-4 and V is TRBV2; 7 nucleotides line up with TRBD1. V trimming: 6 bases; J trimming: 5 bases; junction bases outside the gene matches: 6. The CDR3 spans 14 residues. From germline, CDR1 is SNHLY and CDR2 FYNNEI. CDR3 protein: CASRQGEVNEKLFF. Written as DNA, the CDR3 is TGTGCCAGCAGGCAGGGGGAAGTGAATGAAAAACTGTTTTTT. Filled out from reference TRBV2 and TRBJ1-4, the complete variable domain reads EPEVTQTPSHQVTQMGQEVILRCVPISNHLYFYWYRQILGQKVEFLVSFYNNEISEKSEIFDDQFSVERPDGSNFTLKIRSTKLEDSAMYFCASRQGEVNEKLFFGSGTQLSVL.

The rearrangement links TRBV20-1 to TRBJ1-2, with D possibly matching TRBD1 (5 bases). V was pared by 3 bases and J by 9 bases, with 20 bases between. The CDR3 extends over 14 amino acids. The germline CDR1 and CDR2 sequences are DFQATT and SNEGSKA (reference sequence). CDR3 DNA: TGCAGTGCTAGTCCAGGCAGGGCGGGGGTAAGCTACACCTTC. Residues: CSASPGRAGVSYTF.

The CDR3 sequence is CASSEGTEGTQYF. CDR3 in DNA: TGTGCCAGCAGCGAGGGGACGGAAGGTACGCAGTATTTT. The chain recombines TRBV7-3 with TRBJ2-3, with D possibly called TRBD1 or TRBD2 (5 bases each). Trimming shortened V by 5 bases and J by 8 bases, and 14 bases separated the two germline ends. CDR1 is SGHTA, CDR2 FQGTGA, per germline. This CDR3 region has 13 residues.

This clone was observed a single time. The CDR3 DNA is TGTGCCAGCAGTGAAGAGGCGAACCTTACGAAGCAGTACGTC. Translating it yields CASSEEANLTKQYV. The chain is built from TRBV2 and TRBJ2-7; D gene unclear. Germline CDR1 reads SNHLY; CDR2 reads FYNNEI. V lost 1 base, J lost 8 bases, and 15 bases lay in between. The CDR3 has 14 residues.

The V gene is TRBV5-1, the J gene TRBJ2-6, with 7 bases matching TRBD1. CDR3 length: 16 residues. V dropped 5 bases and J dropped 4; count of bases not matched to a gene: 9. The germline gives CDR1 SGHRS, CDR2 YFSETQ. The chain's CDR3 is CASRGGSLGGANVLTF. CDR3 bases: TGCGCCAGCAGAGGGGGCTCCTTGGGAGGGGCCAACGTCCTGACTTTC.

The chain has TRBV9 and TRBJ1-5; no definite D call. Germline V gene sequence: CDR1 SGDLS, CDR2 YYNGEE. Trimming shortened V by 0 bases and J by 4 bases, and 14 bases separated the two germline ends. This CDR3 has 16 residues. In nucleotides, the CDR3 is TGTGCCAGCAGCGTAGCCCGGGATGAAACGAATCAGCCCCAGCATTTT. Translating gives CASSVARDETNQPQHF.

This clone was seen only a few times. The rearrangement links TRBV5-1 to TRBJ1-3, with D possibly being TRBD1 (5 bases). The length of the CDR3 is 15 residues. The V and J ends lost 4 bases and 3 bases respectively, with 14 bases between them. CDR1 SGHRS and CDR2 YFSETQ come from the germline V gene. The CDR3 DNA reads as TGCGCCAGCAGCCTCGAGGGGTTATTTGGAAACACCATATATTTT. It encodes CASSLEGLFGNTIYF.

J is TRBJ1-1 and V is TRBV18, with D maybe TRBD1 (6 bases). Deletions cut 5 bases from V and 3 bases from J, with 16 bases between. The CDR3 is 15 amino acids. Germline lookup yields CDR1 KGHSH and CDR2 LQKENI. The CDR3 DNA reads TGTGCCAGCTCATCAACGGGGGCAGAGGACACTGAAGCTTTCTTT. Its translation: CASSSTGAEDTEAFF.

This clone is a singleton in its sample. The chain recombines TRBV5-1 with TRBJ2-2; D gene ambiguous. Germline CDR1 SGHRS, CDR2 YFSETQ. Trimming took off 0 bases at V and 4 bases at J, with 7 bases between the two ends. The CDR3 contains 14 residues. The CDR3: CASSLVESTGELFF. The CDR3 nucleotides are TGCGCCAGCAGCTTGGTTGAGAGCACCGGGGAGCTGTTTTTT.

The V and J genes are TRBV4-1 and TRBJ2-6; 11 positions match TRBD2. The V segment lost 1 base and the J segment 2 bases; nucleotides outside the gene matches: 7. This CDR3 has 19 residues. Germline V lookup: CDR1 MGHRA, CDR2 YSYEKL. In DNA, the CDR3 is TGCGCCAGCAGCCAAGTCACTAGCGGGGGTACTACTGGGGCCAACGTCCTGACTTTC. Encoded protein: CASSQVTSGGTTGANVLTF.

This clone occurred a few times. The chain uses TRBV30 and TRBJ2-1, with 7 nucleotides matching TRBD1. Germline CDR1 is GTSNPN and CDR2 is SVGIG (reference sequence). The CDR3 sequence is 14 residues long. After removal of 4 bases from V and 8 bases from J, the junction contained 11 bases not matched to a gene. CDR3 sequence (DNA): TGTGCCTGGAATCGACAGGGACCTCGGGATGAGCAGTTCTTC. Its translation: CAWNRQGPRDEQFF.

This clone was picked up one time. The genes are TRBV14 and TRBJ1-1, with D unclear. The CDR3 consists of 15 residues. Germline CDR1 and CDR2: SGHDN and FVKESK. V gave up 5 bases and J gave up 1 base, with 14 bases separating them. The CDR3 region has the DNA TGTGCCAGCAGCAAACTAGACCGTTGGAACACTGAAGCTTTCTTT. Its translation is CASSKLDRWNTEAFF. Variable domain in full (rest from reference TRBV14 and TRBJ1-1): EAGVTQFPSHSVIEKGQTVTLRCDPISGHDNLYWYRRVMGKEIKFLLHFVKESKQDESGMPNNRFLAERTGGTYSTLKVQPAELEDSGVYFCASSKLDRWNTEAFFGQGTRLTVV.

A few counts support this clone. The gene calls are TRBV29-1 and TRBJ1-6; unclear D gene. V was pared by 7 bases and J by 7 bases, with 20 bases between. The CDR3 runs 15 residues. Germline V gene sequence: CDR1 SQVTM, CDR2 ANQGSEA. CDR3 loop: CSARTPGSENSPLHF. In DNA, the CDR3 is TGCAGCGCCCGTACTCCCGGTAGCGAGAATTCACCCCTCCACTTT.

This clone was recorded only once. V gene TRBV6-5 combines with J gene TRBJ1-2, with 7 bases identical to TRBD1. This CDR3 comprises 14 residues. Trimming took 2 bases from V and 2 from J; bases not matched to a gene: 2. Germline CDR1 reads MNHEY; CDR2 reads SVGAGI. Here the CDR3 reads CASSYGQDNYGYTF. DNA of the CDR3: TGTGCCAGCAGTTACGGACAGGACAACTATGGCTACACCTTC.

The CDR3 sequence: CASSEGTVNQPQHF. CDR3 in DNA: TGTGCCAGCAGTGAAGGGACAGTCAATCAGCCCCAGCATTTT. The gene calls are TRBV6-1 and TRBJ1-5; TRBD1 might be the D (6 bases). V lost 1 base and J 3 bases, leaving 7 bases between the germline ends. The germline CDR1 and CDR2 sequences are MNHNS and SASEGT. The CDR3 totals 14 residues.

This clone was picked up one time. The chain links TRBV4-1 to TRBJ1-2, with D maybe TRBD1 (5 bases). Germline values: CDR1 MGHRA, CDR2 YSYEKL. The CDR3 is 15 amino acids. Between the trimmed V and J ends, which lost 3 bases and 4 bases, there was a span of 15 bases. DNA for the CDR3: TGCGCCAGCAGCCATCCAGGGAGTCAGAGCTATGGCTACACCTTC. Its translation: CASSHPGSQSYGYTF.

The chain combines TRBV7-3 with TRBJ2-5; D may be TRBD1 or TRBD2 (5 bases each). Per the germline V gene, CDR1 is SGHTA and CDR2 is FQGTGA. This CDR3 is 13 amino acids long. The V end lost 6 bases, the J end lost 1 base, and 9 bases lay between the germline ends. Written as DNA, the CDR3 is TGTGCCAGCAGGGGGACCGTCCAAGAGACCCAGTACTTC. This translates into CASRGTVQETQYF.

The chain joins TRBV9 to TRBJ1-4, with TRBD1 as a possible D gene (5 bases). The CDR3 covers 15 residues. The V end was cut by 4 bases, the J end by 6 bases, with 16 bases between. From germline, CDR1 is SGDLS and CDR2 YYNGEE. CDR3 protein: CASSLMGLIDEKLFF. DNA of the CDR3: TGTGCCAGCAGCCTAATGGGGCTGATAGATGAAAAACTGTTTTTT.